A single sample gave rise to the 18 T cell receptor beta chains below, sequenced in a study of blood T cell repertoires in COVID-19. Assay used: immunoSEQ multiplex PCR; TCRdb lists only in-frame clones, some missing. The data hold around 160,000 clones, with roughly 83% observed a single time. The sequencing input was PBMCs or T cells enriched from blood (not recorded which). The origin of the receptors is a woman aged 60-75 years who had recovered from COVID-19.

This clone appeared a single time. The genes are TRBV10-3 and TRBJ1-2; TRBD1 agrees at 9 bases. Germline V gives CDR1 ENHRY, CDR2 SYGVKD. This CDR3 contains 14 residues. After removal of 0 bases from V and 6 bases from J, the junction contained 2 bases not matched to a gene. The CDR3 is CAISESTGGNGYTF. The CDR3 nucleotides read TGTGCCATCAGTGAGTCGACAGGGGGGAATGGCTACACCTTC.

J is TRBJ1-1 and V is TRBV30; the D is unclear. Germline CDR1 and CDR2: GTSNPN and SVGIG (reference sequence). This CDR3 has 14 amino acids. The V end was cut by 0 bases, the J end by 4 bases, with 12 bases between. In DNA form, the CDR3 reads TGTGCCTGGAGTGTAGTAGGTCGGGGCACTGAAGCTTTCTTT. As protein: CAWSVVGRGTEAFF.

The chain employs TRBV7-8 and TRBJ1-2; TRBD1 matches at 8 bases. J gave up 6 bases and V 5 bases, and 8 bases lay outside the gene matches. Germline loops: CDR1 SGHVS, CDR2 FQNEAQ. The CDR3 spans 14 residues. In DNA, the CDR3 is TGTGCCAGCAGCCCCCGAGTACAGGGGGATGGCTACACCTTC. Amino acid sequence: CASSPRVQGDGYTF.

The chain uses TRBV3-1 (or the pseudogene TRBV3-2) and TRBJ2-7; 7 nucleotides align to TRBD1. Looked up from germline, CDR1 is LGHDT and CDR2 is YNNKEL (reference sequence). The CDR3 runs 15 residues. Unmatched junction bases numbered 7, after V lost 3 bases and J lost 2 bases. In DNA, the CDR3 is TGTGCCAGCAGCCAGCAGACAGGGTGGGCCTACGAGCAGTACTTC. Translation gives CASSQQTGWAYEQYF.

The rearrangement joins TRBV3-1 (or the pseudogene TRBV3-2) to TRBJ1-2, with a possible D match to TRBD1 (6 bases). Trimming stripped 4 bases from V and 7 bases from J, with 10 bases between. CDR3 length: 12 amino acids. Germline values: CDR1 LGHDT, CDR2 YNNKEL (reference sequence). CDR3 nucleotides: TGTGCCAGCAGCCTCTCAGGGGCTGGCTACACCTTC. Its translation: CASSLSGAGYTF.

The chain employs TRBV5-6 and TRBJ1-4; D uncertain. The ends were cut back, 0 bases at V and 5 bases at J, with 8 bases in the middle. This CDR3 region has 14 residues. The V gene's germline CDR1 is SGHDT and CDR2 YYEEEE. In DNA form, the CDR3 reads TGTGCCAGCAGCTTGGGGCAATTGAATGAAAAACTGTTTTTT. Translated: CASSLGQLNEKLFF.

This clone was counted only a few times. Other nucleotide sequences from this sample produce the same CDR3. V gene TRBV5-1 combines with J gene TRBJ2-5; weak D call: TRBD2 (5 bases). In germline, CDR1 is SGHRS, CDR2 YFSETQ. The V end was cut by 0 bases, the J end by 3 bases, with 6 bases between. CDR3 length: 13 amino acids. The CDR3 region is CASSLGGEETQYF. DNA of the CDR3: TGCGCCAGCAGCTTGGGGGGAGAAGAGACCCAGTACTTC.

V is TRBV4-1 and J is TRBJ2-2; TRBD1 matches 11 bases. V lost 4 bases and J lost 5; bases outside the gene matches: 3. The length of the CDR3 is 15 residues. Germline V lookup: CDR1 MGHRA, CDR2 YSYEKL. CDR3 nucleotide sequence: TGCGCCAGCAGCCGGACAGGGGGCGCGACCGGGGAGCTGTTTTTT. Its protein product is CASSRTGGATGELFF.

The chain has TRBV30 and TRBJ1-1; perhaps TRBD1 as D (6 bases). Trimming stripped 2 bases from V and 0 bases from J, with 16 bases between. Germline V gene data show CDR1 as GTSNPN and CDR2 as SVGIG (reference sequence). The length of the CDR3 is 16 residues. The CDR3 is CAWSPDRRLMNTEAFF. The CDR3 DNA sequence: TGTGCCTGGAGTCCAGACAGGCGATTGATGAACACTGAAGCTTTCTTT.

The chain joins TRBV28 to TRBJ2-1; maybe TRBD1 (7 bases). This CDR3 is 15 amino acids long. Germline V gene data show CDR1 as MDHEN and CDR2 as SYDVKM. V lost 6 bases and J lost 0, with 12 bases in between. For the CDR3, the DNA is TGTGCCAGCAGACCAGGGGGGAGCTCCTACAATGAGCAGTTCTTC. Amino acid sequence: CASRPGGSSYNEQFF.

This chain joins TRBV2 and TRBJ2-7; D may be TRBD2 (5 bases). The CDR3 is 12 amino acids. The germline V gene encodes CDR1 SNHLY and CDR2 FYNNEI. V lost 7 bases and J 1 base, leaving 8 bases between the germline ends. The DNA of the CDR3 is TGTGCCAGCACGAGGGATTCCTACGAGCAGTACTTC. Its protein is CASTRDSYEQYF.

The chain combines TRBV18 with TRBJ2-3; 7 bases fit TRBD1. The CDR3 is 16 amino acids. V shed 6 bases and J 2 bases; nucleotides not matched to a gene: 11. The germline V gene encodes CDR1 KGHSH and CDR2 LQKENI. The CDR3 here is CASSVRGTAYTDTQYF. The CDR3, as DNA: TGTGCCAGCTCGGTCAGGGGGACGGCCTACACAGATACGCAGTATTTT.

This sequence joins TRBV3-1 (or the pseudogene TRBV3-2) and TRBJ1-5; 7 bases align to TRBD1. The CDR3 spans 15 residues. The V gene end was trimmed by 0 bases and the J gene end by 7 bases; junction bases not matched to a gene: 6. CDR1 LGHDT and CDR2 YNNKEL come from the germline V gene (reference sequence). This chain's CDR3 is CASSQDDREFQPQHF. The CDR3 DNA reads TGTGCCAGCAGCCAAGACGACAGGGAATTCCAGCCCCAGCATTTT.

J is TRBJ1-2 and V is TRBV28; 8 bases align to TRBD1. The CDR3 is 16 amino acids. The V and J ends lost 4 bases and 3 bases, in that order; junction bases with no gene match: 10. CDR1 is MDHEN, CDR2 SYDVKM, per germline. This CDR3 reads CASSSTRQGTHYGYTF. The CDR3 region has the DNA TGTGCCAGCAGTTCAACACGACAGGGGACCCACTATGGCTACACCTTC.

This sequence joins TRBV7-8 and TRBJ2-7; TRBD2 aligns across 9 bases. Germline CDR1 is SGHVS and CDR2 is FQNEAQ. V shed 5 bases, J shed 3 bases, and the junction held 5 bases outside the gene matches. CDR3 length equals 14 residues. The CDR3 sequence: CASSTSGPNYEQYF. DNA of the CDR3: TGTGCCAGCAGCACTAGCGGGCCGAACTACGAGCAGTACTTC.

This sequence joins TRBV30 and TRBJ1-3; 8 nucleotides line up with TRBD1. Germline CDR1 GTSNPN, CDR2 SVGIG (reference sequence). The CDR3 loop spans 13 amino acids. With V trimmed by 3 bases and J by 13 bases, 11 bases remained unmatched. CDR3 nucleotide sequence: TGTGCCTGGAGCCGAAACAGACAGGGGCGGATATATTTT. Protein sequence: CAWSRNRQGRIYF.

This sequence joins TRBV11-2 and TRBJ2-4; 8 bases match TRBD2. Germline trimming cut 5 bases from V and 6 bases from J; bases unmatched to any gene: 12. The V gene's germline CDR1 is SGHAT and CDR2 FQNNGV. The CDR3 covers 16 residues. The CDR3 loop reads CASSPTPLAGRNIQYF. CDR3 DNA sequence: TGTGCCAGCAGCCCCACCCCGCTAGCGGGTAGAAACATTCAGTACTTC. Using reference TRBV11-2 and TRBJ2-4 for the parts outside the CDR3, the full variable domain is EAGVAQSPRYKIIEKRQSVAFWCNPISGHATLYWYQQILGQGPKLLIQFQNNGVVDDSQLPKDRFSAERLKGVDSTLKIQPAKLEDSAVYLCASSPTPLAGRNIQYFGAGTRLSVL.

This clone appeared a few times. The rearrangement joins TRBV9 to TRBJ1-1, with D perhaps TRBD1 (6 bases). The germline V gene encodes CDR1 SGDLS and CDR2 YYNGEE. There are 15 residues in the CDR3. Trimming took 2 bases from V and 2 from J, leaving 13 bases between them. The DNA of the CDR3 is TGTGCCAGCAGCGTTGGACAGTCTCGCAACACTGAAGCTTTCTTT. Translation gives CASSVGQSRNTEAFF.